These 27 T cell receptor beta chains originate from one sample sequenced in a study of molecular identifiers for immune sequencing clone quantification. One entry per CDR3 protein results from TCRdb running MiXCR on the PCR reads. The sample lists 88,000 or so distinct CDR3 sequences, roughly 23% seen once, with approximately 0.99% in the top ten. The sequenced sample consisted of naive CD8+ T cells from blood, with Jurkat cell RNA spiked in. Subset of the sample: FACS-sorted CD8+CD4-CCR7+CD45RA+ naive T cells. The receptors were gathered from a human donor in good health. Some libraries in this study had Jurkat cell RNA spiked in.

The chain uses TRBV7-8 and TRBJ2-7, with 9 bases identical to TRBD1. V lost 1 base and J lost 3; bases outside the gene matches: 4. Germline V gene lookup returns CDR1 SGHVS and CDR2 FQNEAQ. The CDR3 is made up of 15 amino acids. CDR3 amino acids: CASSLVEGQGYEQYF. The CDR3 DNA is TGTGCCAGCAGCTTAGTAGAGGGACAGGGCTACGAGCAGTACTTC.

Concerning this clonotype: The junction departs from germline at one end; a sequencing error may be responsible. V and J are TRBV6-6 and TRBJ1-2; D unclear. The germline CDR1 and CDR2 sequences are MNHNY and SVGAGI (reference sequence). The CDR3 covers 12 residues. CDR3 in amino acids: CASGYSRTGYTF. The CDR3 DNA reads as TGTGCCAGCGGTTACTCTAGAACGGGCTACACCTTC.

The table lists this clonotype with many counts. The rearrangement uses TRBV27 and TRBJ1-5; D is unclear. Germline CDR1 MNHEY, CDR2 SMNVEV (reference sequence). V lost 3 bases, J lost 8 bases, and 11 bases lay in between. The CDR3 totals 13 residues. CDR3 residues: CASSFSEREPQHF. The DNA of the CDR3 is TGTGCCAGCAGTTTTTCTGAGCGGGAGCCCCAGCATTTT.

The sample holds many counts of this clonotype. The rearrangement uses TRBV2 and TRBJ2-3, with D possibly TRBD1 on 6 matching bases. This CDR3 has 16 amino acids. Germline V gene lookup returns CDR1 SNHLY and CDR2 FYNNEI. Trimming cost V 3 bases and J 2 bases, with 15 bases left between them. The CDR3 loop is CASSEGTGLDTDTQYF. CDR3 DNA: TGTGCCAGCAGTGAGGGCACAGGGCTAGACACAGATACGCAGTATTTT.

This clonotype was observed a handful of times. This chain links TRBV11-1 with TRBJ2-7; the D gene is possibly TRBD1 (6 bases). The ends were cut back, 1 base at V and 5 bases at J, with 12 bases in the middle. The CDR3 loop spans 14 amino acids. Germline V lookup: CDR1 SGHAT, CDR2 FQDESV (reference sequence). CDR3 coding DNA: TGTGCCAGCAGCTTAGGGCAGGGGACCCACGAGCAGTACTTC. Translated: CASSLGQGTHEQYF.

This clonotype was found a few times. This sequence joins TRBV7-9 and TRBJ2-5; TRBD1 matches at 10 bases. Germline V gene lookup returns CDR1 SEHNR and CDR2 FQNEAQ (reference sequence). Trimming cost V 6 bases and J 4 bases; bases outside gene matches: 11. This CDR3 has 16 amino acids. The CDR3 reads CASRSTGTGDLETQYF. In DNA, the CDR3 is TGTGCCAGCAGATCCACCGGGACAGGGGATTTAGAGACCCAGTACTTC.

Remarks on this clonotype: A read error is possible here, since a much larger clone lies one base away. CDR3 in amino acids: CACSPQFPEADYEQYF. CDR3 DNA: TGTGCCTGCAGCCCCCAGTTCCCCGAAGCGGACTACGAGCAGTACTTC. V is TRBV3-1 and J is TRBJ2-7, with D perhaps TRBD2 (5 bases). The CDR3 is made up of 16 amino acids. Germline V gives CDR1 LGHDT, CDR2 YNNKEL (reference sequence).

There are many counts of this clonotype. The rearrangement uses TRBV19 and TRBJ1-1; D uncertain. Germline CDR1 is LNHDA and CDR2 is SQIVND (reference sequence). This CDR3 region has 11 residues. V lost 6 bases, J lost 7 bases, and 9 bases lay in between. For the CDR3, the DNA is TGTGCCAGTAGCGACGCCTTTGAAGCTTTCTTT. It specifies CASSDAFEAFF.

This clonotype has a handful of counts. The V and J genes are TRBV5-5 and TRBJ2-2; TRBD1 is a possible D gene (6 bases). The germline V gene has CDR1 SGHKS and CDR2 YYEKEE (reference sequence). This CDR3 region has 14 residues. V lost 1 base and J 8 bases, leaving 12 bases between the germline ends. The DNA for the CDR3 is TGTGCCAGCAGCTTGACAGGGTTATCGGGGGAGCTGTTTTTT. Encoded protein: CASSLTGLSGELFF.

This clonotype came up many times. The V and J genes are TRBV5-6 and TRBJ2-7, with TRBD2 as a possible D gene (7 bases). V lost 0 bases, J lost 4 bases, and 14 bases lay in between. This CDR3 region has 15 residues. CDR1 and CDR2 (germline): SGHDT, YYEEEE. The DNA of the CDR3 is TGTGCCAGCAGCTTGGACGGGGGGCTGATGTACGAGCAGTACTTC. This translates into CASSLDGGLMYEQYF.

This clonotype was observed at least ten times. The genes are TRBV2 and TRBJ1-1, with 7 positions matching TRBD1. The CDR3 contains 15 residues. The ends lost 8 bases at V and 4 bases at J; junction bases unmatched: 13. Germline V gene lookup returns CDR1 SNHLY and CDR2 FYNNEI. CDR3 sequence (DNA): TGTGCCAGCCAAGAATCAGGGGGTCCCGGCACTGAAGCTTTCTTT. Translated: CASQESGGPGTEAFF.

The chain employs TRBV7-3 and TRBJ1-6; 7 positions match TRBD1. The CDR3 runs to 15 residues. V lost 6 bases and J lost 3; bases outside the gene matches: 5. Germline CDR1 reads SGHTA; CDR2 reads FQGTGA. The CDR3 DNA is TGTGCCAGCAGTTCGACAGGGAGCTATAATTCACCCCTCCACTTT. Its protein product is CASSSTGSYNSPLHF.

V and J are TRBV6-2 or TRBV6-3 and TRBJ2-3; 7 bases agree with TRBD1. The J segment lost 5 bases and the V segment lost 4 bases, leaving 6 bases of the junction unmatched. The CDR3 covers 14 residues. Germline loops: CDR1 MNHEY, CDR2 SVGEGT. Here the CDR3 reads CASSSTGIGDTQYF. The CDR3 coding sequence is TGTGCCAGCAGTTCGACAGGGATCGGAGATACGCAGTATTTT.

This clonotype has a count of ten or more. The CDR3 sequence is CASSESERGYQETQYF. CDR3 sequence (DNA): TGCGCCAGCAGTGAGTCAGAGCGTGGGTACCAAGAGACCCAGTACTTC. The chain uses TRBV10-1 and TRBJ2-5; D gene ambiguous. The CDR3 contains 16 residues. CDR1 WNHNN and CDR2 SYGVQD come from the germline V gene (reference sequence). Trimming pared 0 bases from V and 0 bases from J, leaving 11 bases between.

Concerning this clonotype: A much bigger clone sits one base away, suggesting this may be a read error. The chain has TRBV12-3 or TRBV12-4 and TRBJ2-7; D is undetermined. Trimming pared 7 bases from V and 7 bases from J, leaving 14 bases between. The CDR3 length is 12 residues. The CDR3 DNA reads as TGTGCCAGCAACACAGACATGGGGGAGCAGTACTTC. It specifies CASNTDMGEQYF.

V gene TRBV9 combines with J gene TRBJ2-3, with 13 bases matching TRBD2. The J segment lost 1 base and the V segment lost 0 bases, leaving 5 bases of the junction unmatched. Germline V gene data show CDR1 as SGDLS and CDR2 as YYNGEE. This CDR3 is built from 18 residues. CDR3 amino acids: CASSVEGLAGRGTDTQYF. The DNA for the CDR3 is TGTGCCAGCAGCGTAGAGGGACTAGCGGGACGGGGCACAGATACGCAGTATTTT.

This clonotype came up many times. This chain joins TRBV4-1 and TRBJ1-5, with D unresolved. This CDR3 is 19 amino acids long. V was trimmed by 0 bases and J by 0 bases, leaving 18 bases between them. The V gene's germline CDR1 is MGHRA and CDR2 YSYEKL. The CDR3 nucleotides read TGCGCCAGCAGCCAAGAAACTGATTTGGCGGGGTATAGCAATCAGCCCCAGCATTTT. This sequence encodes CASSQETDLAGYSNQPQHF.

A word on this clonotype: A much more abundant neighbour one base away suggests this may be a read error. The chain employs TRBV5-1 and TRBJ2-7, with 7 bases identical to TRBD2. This CDR3 has 14 amino acids. The V gene end was trimmed by 7 bases and the J gene end by 3 bases; junction bases not matched to a gene: 10. Germline V gene sequence: CDR1 SGHRS, CDR2 YFSETQ. The CDR3, as DNA: TGCGCCAGCGGCCTTATAACGGGGGGCTACGAGCAGTACTTC. Its protein product is CASGLITGGYEQYF. The entire variable domain, with the rest obtained from reference TRBV5-1 and TRBJ2-7, is as follows: KAGVTQTPRYLIKTRGQQVTLSCSPISGHRSVSWYQQTPGQGLQFLFEYFSETQRNKGNFPGRFSGRQFSNSRSEMNVSTLELGDSALYLCASGLITGGYEQYFGPGTRLTVT.

In its sample, this clonotype was seen many times. This chain connects TRBV6-2 or TRBV6-3 to TRBJ1-1, with D perhaps TRBD1 (5 bases). The CDR3 is 15 residues long. Germline V gene data show CDR1 as MNHEY and CDR2 as SVGEGT. V lost 2 bases and J lost 1, with 11 bases in between. This chain's CDR3 is CASSYRVRANTEAFF. The CDR3 bases are TGTGCCAGCAGTTACCGAGTCAGGGCGAACACTGAAGCTTTCTTT.

Notes on this clonotype: A much larger clone lies a single base off, so this may be a read error. The chain employs TRBV5-3 and TRBJ2-1, with 11 bases identical to TRBD2. TRBV5-3 belongs to the ORF category, with a function that is uncertain. The CDR3 extends over 15 amino acids. J lost 4 bases, V lost 10 bases, and 10 bases had no gene match. The DNA for the CDR3 is TGTGCCTGCAGCTCCGGGACTAGCGGATACAATGAGCAGTTCTTC. Its translation is CACSSGTSGYNEQFF.

This clonotype came up many times. The rearrangement uses TRBV11-2 and TRBJ2-1; TRBD2 matches 9 bases. V lost 6 bases and J lost 3; bases outside the gene matches: 6. Germline lookup yields CDR1 SGHAT and CDR2 FQNNGV. The CDR3 runs to 15 residues. CDR3 in amino acids: CASRGVAGDYNEQFF. The CDR3 DNA reads as TGTGCCAGCAGGGGGGTAGCGGGAGACTACAATGAGCAGTTCTTC.

This clonotype occurred many times. The chain couples TRBV2 to TRBJ1-2; maybe TRBD1 (5 bases). Germline V CDR1 and CDR2: SNHLY, FYNNEI. This CDR3 is 15 amino acids long. Trimming removed 1 base at V and 5 bases at J, with 14 bases between. The CDR3 coding sequence is TGTGCCAGCAGTGAAGGGCAGGGACGGCGGTATGGCTACACCTTC. It encodes CASSEGQGRRYGYTF. Complete variable domain (other parts from reference TRBV2 and TRBJ1-2): EPEVTQTPSHQVTQMGQEVILRCVPISNHLYFYWYRQILGQKVEFLVSFYNNEISEKSEIFDDQFSVERPDGSNFTLKIRSTKLEDSAMYFCASSEGQGRRYGYTFGSGTRLTVV.

This clonotype was seen many times. This chain connects TRBV27 to TRBJ1-6; maybe TRBD1 (5 bases). V was shortened by 5 bases and J by 6 bases, with 20 bases between the two germline ends. This CDR3 is 17 amino acids long. Germline CDR1 is MNHEY and CDR2 is SMNVEV (reference sequence). CDR3 residues: CASSLLGVGPTNSPLHF. The CDR3 nucleotides read TGTGCCAGCAGTCTTCTTGGTGTGGGACCGACTAATTCACCCCTCCACTTT.

The chain has TRBV19 and TRBJ1-5, with D maybe TRBD1 (5 bases). The CDR3 contains 13 residues. Germline V lookup: CDR1 LNHDA, CDR2 SQIVND (reference sequence). The V and J ends lost 10 bases and 5 bases respectively, with 15 bases between them. CDR3 sequence: CATQGQGHQPQHF. DNA of the CDR3: TGTGCCACTCAAGGGCAGGGCCATCAGCCCCAGCATTTT.

At least ten counts were recorded for this clonotype. This chain uses TRBV6-5 with TRBJ2-5; TRBD1 matches at 10 bases. The CDR3 loop spans 16 amino acids. After removal of 2 bases from V and 5 bases from J, the junction contained 8 bases not matched to a gene. Per germline, CDR1 MNHEY and CDR2 SVGAGI. CDR3 sequence reads: CASSYEPGTGEETQYF. CDR3 DNA sequence: TGTGCCAGCAGTTACGAACCAGGGACAGGGGAGGAGACCCAGTACTTC.

This clonotype appeared a single time. The chain employs TRBV14 and TRBJ2-3; D is ambiguous. This CDR3 comprises 17 residues. CDR1 is SGHDN and CDR2 is FVKESK in the germline V gene. V shed 0 bases and J shed 2 bases, with 15 bases lying between them. The CDR3 DNA sequence: TGTGCCAGCAGCCAAGATCTAAGTTATGCTAACACAGATACGCAGTATTTT. Translation: CASSQDLSYANTDTQYF.

At least ten counts were recorded for this clonotype. This chain joins TRBV27 and TRBJ1-1, with TRBD1 matching over 9 bases. CDR3 length: 12 amino acids. The germline CDR1 and CDR2 sequences are MNHEY and SMNVEV (reference sequence). The CDR3 spells CVTRTGETEAFF. The CDR3 DNA is TGTGTCACCAGGACAGGGGAAACTGAAGCTTTCTTT.